This T cell receptor (beta chain) appears in the sequencing data of a study of blood T cell repertoires in COVID-19 (TCRdb year 2020). With respect to the entire study: The collaborator samples originated in the United States, Italy and Spain and spanned the acute and convalescent phases of COVID-19. The material from the prospective study consisted of cDNA or gDNA derived from T cells, B-cell-depleted T cells, or PBMCs. The dataset comprised deeply sampled blood TCRbeta repertoires from subjects exposed to, actively infected with, or recovered from COVID-19. The repertoires were made available in a free public database intended to serve as a resource for research on the immune response to SARS-CoV-2. The samples were drawn from the first 160 participants of the ongoing ImmuneRACE study and from over a thousand subjects provided by 6 global collaborators. Nearly every sample came with metadata listing a de-identified subject ID, COVID-19 status, age in years and sex. HLA class I and class II types, where available, came from metadata supplied by the sample provider rather than from assay-based typing. What the work shows at the level of the full study, not this receptor alone: How much clinical and demographic metadata was included differed by source and by participant, and the metadata was provided uncurated.

The immunoSEQ Assay, a bias-controlled multiplex PCR, was used to amplify TCRbeta CDR3 regions from genomic DNA. The authors processed their data as follows. The number of nucleated cells in each sample was estimated by amplification of reference gene primers within the assay. Sequence reads were collapsed and filtered to measure the absolute abundance of every unique TCRbeta CDR3 rearrangement. For each sample, productive Simpson clonality was calculated as the square root of Simpson's diversity index across productive rearrangements. TCRdb carries this immuneACCESS record with in-frame sequences only. Its versions omit some clonotypes, under half of them owing to an unresolved V gene in the studies checked, with the rest unexplained. V, J and clone size are those of that table, while D and trimming were read from the DNA. In this sample the table shows roughly 310,000 clones, 70% to 90% of which occur a single time. Of the sample, 3% to 4% falls within the top ten clones.

The table lists this clone with a few counts. The antigen this receptor binds is unknown. No per-base quality is available; no much larger clone lies one base away. The germline V gene (reference sequence) supplies CDR1 LNHDA and CDR2 SQIVND. Measured from the cysteine to the phenylalanine, the CDR3 is 16 residues long. The entry retains the CDR3 DNA only, 48 bases that are in frame from base 1. V gives up 8 bases and J gives up 6 bases, and the segment between their germline ends measures 26 bases. Each collaborating institution followed its own protocols to collect whole blood in K2EDTA tubes. For TCRbeta analysis, collaborators shipped samples as frozen whole blood, isolated PBMCs, or DNA extracted from either of those sample types.

Source material: peripheral blood. The TCR comes from a woman in her forties or fifties with active or convalescent COVID-19. The chain is made from TRBV19 and TRBJ2-7; TRBD1 could be the D gene, as 6 bases match. CDR3 reads: CASSTRPQGLGVEQYF. The DNA is TGTGCCAGTTCCACCCGCCCTCAGGGGTTGGGAGTCGAGCAGTACTTC.